Sequencing of this T cell receptor (beta chain) was carried out in a study of T cell repertoires in cytomegalovirus infection. Turning to the study itself: Public TCR beta signatures indicated both CMV infection and matching HLA type.

This clonotype was seen only a few times. Its antigen is still unknown. In TCRdb, the reads were re-called with MiXCR into one record per CDR3 protein. The sample yields 310,000 or so distinct CDR3 sequences, roughly 17% seen once. This CDR3 has 16 amino acids. The V end lost 1 base, the J end lost 4 bases, and 13 bases lay between the germline ends. Germline CDR1 is MGHRA and CDR2 is YSYEKL. Findings and limits, study-wide: Accumulated public TCR beta family frequency recognized individuals carrying CMV together with the relevant HLA. The ex vivo response was dominated by HLA-C-restricted CMV-specific TCR beta clonotypes.

The sequence was collected from a human donor in good health (CMV status not recorded). Some clones in this sample may be carry-over from other donors' samples. The chain joins TRBV4-1 to TRBJ2-2; tentative D call: TRBD1 (6 bases). Sequencing input: PBMCs. CDR3 sequence (DNA): TGCGCCAGCAGCCAAGCTAACAGGGTCGGCACCGGGGAGCTGTTTTTT. It is translated as CASSQANRVGTGELFF.